This TCR beta chain is from a study of T cells after yellow fever vaccination (dated by TCRdb to between 2019 and 2020). Regarding the study in general: The SMART-Seq v4 Ultra Low Input RNA kit was used to prepare libraries from fractions with low cell numbers. To follow T-cell clones before and after primary and booster YFV17D yellow fever vaccination, bulk TCR alpha and beta repertoires were sequenced over time. Two healthy male donors, one aged 18 to 29 and one aged 30 to 40 years, were included in the cohort. Blood was drawn at multiple timepoints before and after primary and secondary immunization, with bulk PBMC replicates and cell subsets isolated.

What the work shows at the level of the full study, not this receptor alone: Because the study included only a couple of donors, the extent to which the findings can be generalized is limited. Compared with the primary T-cell response, the secondary T-cell response was weaker but faster, peaking on day 5 rather than day 15. After the booster, most of the clones that had expanded following primary vaccination were detected again (around 97% of CD4 and roughly nine tenths of CD8), which suggests that memory was broadly maintained. A small fraction of clonotypes appeared in both the CD4 and CD8 compartments, likely as a result of convergent recombination. Computational filtering was required because FACS-sorted repertoires could contain abundant contaminating clonotypes from the bulk population.

According to the germline V gene (reference sequence), CDR1 reads LNHDA and CDR2 reads SQIVND. The CDR3 covers 16 residues, taking in both the cysteine and the phenylalanine. Only the CDR3 DNA is retained, 48 bases long and in frame from the first base. Ends trimmed: V by 5 bases, J by 0 bases; bases unmatched to a gene: 5. Sequencing was carried out with an Illumina NovaSeq 6000. TCR cDNA was made using 5'RACE template switching, a step that added a universal primer site and unique molecular identifiers. Priming for cDNA synthesis came from both the TCR alpha and TCR beta constant segments. Libraries were amplified in two PCR steps, with sample barcodes and sequencing adapters added in the second step. Libraries were sequenced on Illumina HiSeq 2500 (2x100 bp) or NovaSeq (2x150 bp). In the original analysis: MIGEC was used to demultiplex reads and collapse the reads into UMI consensus sequences, and MiXCR was used for V(D)J alignment. Vaccine-responding clonotypes were defined with edgeR using replicate PBMC samples, requiring FDR below 0.01 and a log2 fold change above 5 up to day 15. Each bulk clonotype received a CD4 or CD8 identity based on whether the sequenced CD4 or CD8 repertoire contained that clonotype at higher abundance. TCRdb's own reprocessing of the public reads used fastp at Q25 and MiXCR and kept productive beta chains. A single entry per CDR3 protein holds the most common genes and DNA from its merged rows. TCRdb, not the authors, supplied the V and J calls. For this sample there are about 99,000 distinct CDR3 sequences; less than 6% appear just once. The ten largest clones add up to approximately 39% of the sample.

Per the publication, the treatment or condition label means: live attenuated yellow fever vaccine strain. PBMCs were isolated from peripheral blood using a standard Ficoll-Paque protocol. Dynabeads CD4 and CD8 positive selection kits were used to isolate CD4 and CD8 T-cell fractions. TriZol was used to extract RNA from bulk PBMCs, CD4 and CD8 fractions, and dextramer-positive and dextramer-negative fractions. This clonotype was found many times. Which antigen it targets is not known. The sample holds no much larger clone one base away, and base qualities are not on file. This clonotype was sampled from a man aged 18 to 30 who received the YFV17D yellow fever vaccine. This sample comprised CD8+ T cells sorted from PBMCs, obtained 10 days after the yellow fever booster vaccination. Recombination connected TRBV19 to TRBJ2-7; the junction holds 12 bases that match TRBD2. The nucleotide sequence reads as follows: TGTGCCAGTAGTTTCGGACTAGCGGGGTCCTCCTACGAGCAGTACTTC. This codes for CASSFGLAGSSYEQYF.